A selection of T cell receptor beta chains follows, all from one sample in a study of a mutant IDH1 vaccine in newly diagnosed glioma. Antigens for these TCRs are unknown. TCRdb keeps only in-frame clones here, not all; method: immunoSEQ multiplex PCR. The sample records 60,000 or so clones, approximately 79% being singletons. Source: PBMCs, taken from a glioma patient whose treatment included an IDH1 peptide vaccine. The receptors derive from a woman aged 45-65 years with glioma. The CDR3 runs from the conserved cysteine through the conserved F or W. Rows give clone size only sometimes, using once, few, many, or a class for an expanded clone.

cdr3_aa v_call clone_size
CASGQTDPTYNEQFF TRBV27 -
CASSSLRGAHNEQFF TRBV6-5 -
CASSLTGDKNTEAFF TRBV7-2 once
CASSQDVNWRYGYTF TRBV14 -
CASSAGVDEQYF TRBV5-1 -
CASSPSRQNTEAFF TRBV18 -
CASSREVLGDTQYF TRBV5-1 few
CASKPSGASDTQYF TRBV27 -
CASSSGLDWAGELFF TRBV7-6 few
CASINRVTGELFF TRBV19 -
CASSVATGEGQQYF TRBV9 -
CAAISVWDTDTQYF TRBV6-1 -
CASTGDRGNSPLHF TRBV6-5 -
CASSALGWGDSYNEQFF TRBV9 -
CASSDPLMGKGGAGSHKGNTIYF TRBV10-1 -
CASSAGRAGANTGELFF TRBV2 -
CASSPGTGKGYEQYF TRBV18 -
CSVVHGNTEAFF TRBV29-1 once
CASSTAGAGELFF TRBV5-1 -
CASSQGGLRSYEQYF TRBV4-1 -
CASSLLDGNSPLHF TRBV6-1 -
CSVVWGNTEAFF TRBV29-1 -